Below are 3 T cell receptor beta chains sequenced from a single sample in a study of T cells in Graves' hyperthyroidism and ophthalmopathy. TCR beta CDR3 regions were amplified from RNA. First-round RT-PCR with HTBI primers amplified the TCR CDR3 region. A single record per CDR3 protein comes from TCRdb applying MiXCR to the multiplex PCR reads. The table lists fewer than 450,000 distinct CDR3 sequences, about a sixth of them singletons. The sample taken for sequencing was blood. The receptors shown here come from a woman in her twenties or thirties with Graves' hyperthyroidism that later progressed to Graves' ophthalmopathy.

The sample holds many counts of this clonotype. This sequence joins TRBV25-1 and TRBJ2-5, with D possibly matching TRBD2 (6 bases). Trimming took 6 bases from V and 4 from J, leaving 18 bases between them. The CDR3 is 15 amino acids. Germline V gene data show CDR1 as MGHDK and CDR2 as SYGVNS. CDR3 sequence reads: CASRGPDYLAETQYF. CDR3 nucleotides: TGTGCCAGCAGGGGTCCGGACTACCTAGCAGAGACCCAGTACTTC.

This clonotype was picked up many times. This rearrangement joins TRBV4-1 to TRBJ1-1; no reliable D call. Germline loops: CDR1 MGHRA, CDR2 YSYEKL. The CDR3 is 15 amino acids. Trimming left V 0 bases short and J 1 base short, with 9 bases between. CDR3 bases: TGCGCCAGCAGCCAAGAGGCGCGGGCGAACACTGAAGCTTTCTTT. Amino acids: CASSQEARANTEAFF.

Many counts were recorded for this clonotype. The genes are TRBV7-6 and TRBJ1-2, with 8 bases aligning to TRBD1. The V gene end was trimmed by 5 bases and the J gene end by 7 bases; junction bases not matched to a gene: 9. Germline assignment: CDR1 SGHVS and CDR2 FNYEAQ. The CDR3 totals 14 residues. The DNA for the CDR3 is TGTGCCAGCAGCCAGGGGGCAGGGGATGGTGGCTACACCTTC. Encoded protein: CASSQGAGDGGYTF.